This T cell receptor beta chain was profiled in a study of CD8 T cells in Susac syndrome. RNA was extracted with the RNeasy kit, and a quantity of about 0.45 to 1 ug was reverse transcribed using random hexamers. From the immunoSEQ multiplex PCR reads, TCRdb called clonotypes with MiXCR, one entry per CDR3 protein. The sample holds tens of thousands of distinct CDR3 sequences, approximately 94% seen once. This CDR3 comprises 17 residues. Germline V CDR1 and CDR2: PRHDT, FYEKMQ (reference sequence). V shed 4 bases and J shed 0 bases, with 13 bases lying between them. In blood CD8+ and CD4+ T cells, TCR beta underwent sequencing. The individuals used as controls were healthy donors who had been matched for both age and sex.

The rearrangement joins TRBV13 to TRBJ2-6; no definite D call. Material for sequencing was CD8+ T cells from PBMCs. This receptor was identified in a human donor in good health. CDR3 DNA sequence: TGTGCCAGCAGCTCCGGCACCTCACTCTCTGGGGCCAACGTCCTGACTTTC. Its translation: CASSSGTSLSGANVLTF.